Listed below are T cell receptor beta chains from one sample, sequenced in a study of CD8 T cells in ankylosing spondylitis. Using its own MiXCR run on the 5' RACE reads, TCRdb lists one record per CDR3 protein. The table shows some 140,000 distinct CDR3 sequences, with about 8% occurring only once. The specimen was synovial fluid, either unsorted or a sorted T cell fraction (not recorded which). These receptors all stem from a male donor with ankylosing spondylitis. Both conserved end residues are part of each CDR3.

17 TRBJ2-7 TRBV28 CASSSGTSGRGAYEQYF
15 TRBJ2-1 TRBV10-3 CAISEGQASYNEQFF
13 TRBJ1-6 TRBV11-1 CASSSHRVTPLHF
13 TRBJ1-3 TRBV7-9 CASRESSGNTIYF
13 TRBJ1-1 TRBV7-2 CASSTRLNTEAFF
13 TRBJ1-4 TRBV7-2 CASSRGINEKLFF
11 TRBJ1-2 TRBV7-9 CASSFFQGYTF
14 TRBJ2-3 TRBV4-3 CASSQDSRSDTQYF
16 TRBJ2-7 TRBV20-1 CSARAFAAGSSYEQYF
14 TRBJ1-4 TRBV6-1 CASRLDGQNEKLFF
15 TRBJ2-7 TRBV14 CASGEGPAKGYEQYF
13 TRBJ1-4 TRBV6-1 CASSETGEEKLFF
14 TRBJ1-1 TRBV28 CASSPPGGFTEAFF
11 TRBJ2-3 TRBV20-1 CSAAFLDTQYF
13 TRBJ2-5 TRBV7-2 CASSSGGMETQYF
17 TRBJ1-1 TRBV9 CASSVGQGGVRNTEAFF
14 TRBJ1-3 TRBV5-1 CASSPGQSGNTIYF
13 TRBJ1-2 TRBV5-6 CASRPGGYYGYTF
14 TRBJ1-1 TRBV6-5 CASSFGTLNTEAFF
12 TRBJ2-1 TRBV5-1 CASSTLGDEQFF
14 TRBJ1-2 TRBV20-1 CSAKNRGADYGYTF
14 TRBJ1-1 TRBV5-1 CASSPLTGNTEAFF
15 TRBJ1-4 TRBV4-3 CASSATERTNEKLFF
17 TRBJ2-1 TRBV6-1 CASTGLAGGTTYNEQFF
14 TRBJ1-2 TRBV7-2 CASSLSQGRDGYTF
13 TRBJ1-3 TRBV4-2 CASSQDLVNTIYF
15 TRBJ2-7 TRBV5-8 CASSLDGGGGYEQYF